This entry lists 26 T cell receptor beta chains sequenced from one sample in a study of response to subunit inactivated influenza vaccine. TCRdb analysed the RT-PCR reads with MiXCR anew, one entry per CDR3 protein. The top ten clones hold 11% of a sample with roughly 700,000 distinct CDR3 sequences, about 15% of them seen once. Sequenced here: PBMCs from blood, sampled roughly 12 days after vaccination. The receptor source for this set is a man in his fifties or sixties who received an inactivated influenza vaccine.

This clonotype was detected a few times. The gene calls are TRBV29-1 and TRBJ2-7; 10 bases align to TRBD1. CDR3 length equals 15 residues. Germline CDR1 reads SQVTM; CDR2 reads ANQGSEA. V trimming: 1 base; J trimming: 6 bases; junction bases outside the gene matches: 9. The CDR3 nucleotides are TGCAGCGTTGAAGTCCGGGACAGGGGCCAAGGCGAGCAGTACTTC. Translated, it gives CSVEVRDRGQGEQYF.

This clonotype was seen ten or more times. The chain couples TRBV12-3 or TRBV12-4 to TRBJ2-4, with 8 bases fitting TRBD1. This CDR3 comprises 14 residues. J was trimmed by 6 bases and V by 7 bases; bases with no gene match: 8. The CDR3 DNA follows: TGTGCCAGCACCCTACAGGGGGGATTAAACATTCAGTACTTC. Translation gives CASTLQGGLNIQYF.

V is TRBV4-2 and J is TRBJ2-7, with D maybe TRBD1 (7 bases). Germline-derived CDR1 and CDR2 are LGHNA and YNFKEQ. V was pared by 2 bases and J by 0 bases, with 14 bases between. This CDR3 region has 16 residues. The CDR3 nucleotides are TGTGCCAGCAGCCAATGGGCGGGACAGAGCTCCTACGAGCAGTACTTC. Translation: CASSQWAGQSSYEQYF.

In this sample, this clonotype turned up a few times. In DNA form, the CDR3 reads TGTGCCAGCAGCCAACGGACAGGGACAGGTGGCTACACCTTC. This translates into CASSQRTGTGGYTF. The V and J genes are TRBV3-1 and TRBJ1-2; 8 bases align to TRBD1. CDR1 is LGHDT, CDR2 YNNKEL, per germline (reference sequence). CDR3 size: 14 residues. Unmatched junction bases numbered 6, after V lost 2 bases and J lost 7 bases.

This clonotype was detected many times. V gene TRBV14 combines with J gene TRBJ2-1; 14 nucleotides line up with TRBD2. CDR3 length equals 19 residues. Trimming took 4 bases from V and 0 from J; bases not matched to a gene: 8. CDR1 is SGHDN, CDR2 FVKESK, per germline. The CDR3 spells CASSRWTSGRLSSYNEQFF. The CDR3 bases are TGTGCCAGCAGCCGATGGACTAGCGGGAGGTTAAGCTCCTACAATGAGCAGTTCTTC.

The CDR3 loop is CASSASQGAETQYF. CDR3 bases: TGTGCCAGCAGCGCGAGTCAGGGGGCGGAGACCCAGTACTTC. The chain is built from TRBV7-9 and TRBJ2-5; 8 bases align to TRBD1. Germline values: CDR1 SEHNR, CDR2 FQNEAQ (reference sequence). V lost 5 bases, J lost 5 bases, and 7 bases stayed unmatched. The CDR3 covers 14 residues. The complete variable domain, with remaining parts taken from reference TRBV7-9 and TRBJ2-5, reads DTGVSQNPRHKITKRGQNVTFRCDPISEHNRLYWYRQTLGQGPEFLTYFQNEAQLEKSRLLSDRFSAERPKGSFSTLEIQRTEQGDSAMYLCASSASQGAETQYFGPGTRLLVL.

The CDR3 DNA sequence: TGCAGTGCTAGAGATACGCGGACAGGAGGTTCACCCCTCCACTTT. It codes for CSARDTRTGGSPLHF. V and J are TRBV20-1 and TRBJ1-6, with 7 bases matching TRBD1. CDR3 size: 15 residues. V shed 0 bases, J shed 9 bases, and the junction held 8 bases outside the gene matches. Germline-derived CDR1 and CDR2 are DFQATT and SNEGSKA (reference sequence).

This chain connects TRBV11-2 to TRBJ2-7; a weak D match, TRBD1 (6 bases). This CDR3 is built from 18 residues. Trimming took off 3 bases at V and 5 bases at J, with 26 bases between the two ends. Per the germline V gene, CDR1 is SGHAT and CDR2 is FQNNGV. The CDR3 coding sequence is TGTGCCAGCAGCTTCCGAGGGACATACGAGGGTGTGAGCCACGAGCAGTACTTC. It translates to CASSFRGTYEGVSHEQYF.

This clonotype turned up a few times. The rearrangement links TRBV4-1 to TRBJ2-5; 7 nucleotides align to TRBD1. CDR1 MGHRA and CDR2 YSYEKL come from the germline V gene. This CDR3 contains 15 residues. V gave up 3 bases and J gave up 6 bases; unmatched junction bases: 10. The CDR3 is CASSQTGQDWKTQYF. CDR3 nucleotides: TGCGCCAGCAGCCAGACAGGACAGGACTGGAAGACCCAGTACTTC.

The chain recombines TRBV7-2 with TRBJ2-3; 16 positions match TRBD2. Losses at the gene ends were 4 bases for V and 14 bases for J; bases not matched to a gene: 15. Germline values: CDR1 SGHTA, CDR2 FQGNSA. The CDR3 loop spans 17 amino acids. This chain's CDR3 is CASSSPRGLAGGLFLYF. The DNA of the CDR3 is TGTGCCAGCAGCTCGCCCAGGGGACTAGCGGGAGGGCTTTTTCTGTATTTT. Supplemented by reference TRBV7-2 and TRBJ2-3, the full variable domain reads GAGVSQSPSNKVTEKGKDVELRCDPISGHTALYWYRQSLGQGLEFLIYFQGNSAPDKSGLPSDRFSAERTGGSVSTLTIQRTQQEDSAVYLCASSSPRGLAGGLFLYFGPGTRLTVL.

This clonotype was found many times. The chain recombines TRBV5-8 with TRBJ2-5; 7 nucleotides agree with TRBD1. Germline V lookup: CDR1 SGHTS, CDR2 YDEGEE. V lost 3 bases, J lost 6 bases, and 8 bases stayed unmatched. The CDR3 is 14 amino acids. The CDR3 DNA is TGTGCCAGCAGCTCGACAGGGTCGGTTCAGACCCAGTACTTC. This encodes CASSSTGSVQTQYF.

In its sample, this clonotype was seen a few times. The chain recombines TRBV20-1 with TRBJ2-5; 12 bases map to TRBD2. Germline trimming cut 1 base from V and 5 bases from J; bases unmatched to any gene: 11. Germline V gene data show CDR1 as DFQATT and CDR2 as SNEGSKA (reference sequence). There are 17 residues in the CDR3. The CDR3 here is CSARAGLAGSHRETQYF. Here the CDR3 DNA reads TGCAGTGCTAGAGCGGGACTAGCGGGCTCTCATAGGGAGACCCAGTACTTC.

There are many counts of this clonotype. The chain joins TRBV20-1 to TRBJ2-5; 10 bases line up with TRBD2. This CDR3 region has 14 residues. Germline CDR1 reads DFQATT; CDR2 reads SNEGSKA (reference sequence). Trimming cost V 1 base and J 5 bases; bases outside gene matches: 4. CDR3 nucleotide sequence: TGCAGTGCTAGAGCGAGCGGGAGGGTGGAGACCCAGTACTTC. This translates into CSARASGRVETQYF.

This clonotype has only a few counts. The V and J genes are TRBV7-2 and TRBJ2-3, with 8 bases aligning to TRBD1. The CDR3 loop spans 16 amino acids. V dropped 4 bases and J dropped 0; count of bases not matched to a gene: 6. In germline, CDR1 is SGHTA, CDR2 FQGNSA. CDR3 DNA sequence: TGTGCCAGCAGCTCAGGCCGGACAGGGAGCACAGATACGCAGTATTTT. This gives the protein CASSSGRTGSTDTQYF.

There are a few counts of this clonotype. The chain joins TRBV4-2 to TRBJ2-3; TRBD1 matches 10 bases. The CDR3 length is 15 residues. V lost 0 bases, J lost 5 bases, and 2 bases stayed unmatched. The germline gives CDR1 LGHNA, CDR2 YNFKEQ. This CDR3 is CASSQDWTGGDTQYF. In DNA form, the CDR3 reads TGTGCCAGCAGCCAAGATTGGACAGGGGGAGATACGCAGTATTTT.

This clonotype was detected only a few times. The V and J genes are TRBV20-1 and TRBJ1-2; D is ambiguous. This CDR3 has 13 residues. From germline, CDR1 is DFQATT and CDR2 SNEGSKA (reference sequence). V was cut by 0 bases and J by 8 bases, with 13 bases left in between. CDR3 region: CSARDLPPGGYTF. Here the CDR3 DNA reads TGCAGTGCTAGAGATCTACCCCCTGGGGGCTACACCTTC.

The gene calls are TRBV18 and TRBJ2-4, with 7 bases fitting TRBD1. With V trimmed by 3 bases and J by 0 bases, 5 bases remained unmatched. CDR3 length: 16 amino acids. CDR1 KGHSH and CDR2 LQKENI come from the germline V gene. The CDR3 region is CASSPQGVVAKNIQYF. CDR3 nucleotides: TGTGCCAGCTCACCTCAGGGGGTCGTAGCCAAAAACATTCAGTACTTC.

This clonotype was seen more than once but under ten times. This chain joins TRBV19 and TRBJ2-1, with 11 nucleotides matching TRBD1. The CDR3 runs 15 residues. Trimming at V came to 3 bases and at J to 8 bases, leaving 6 bases not matched to a gene. Germline CDR1 LNHDA, CDR2 SQIVND (reference sequence). The DNA for the CDR3 is TGTGCCAGTAGTATCTTTGGACAGGGGGCCTATGAGCAGTTCTTC. It encodes CASSIFGQGAYEQFF.

This clonotype was observed at least ten times. V and J are TRBV11-2 and TRBJ1-6, with unresolved D. The V gene lost 0 bases and the J gene lost 5 bases, with 11 bases spanning the gap. Per germline, CDR1 SGHAT and CDR2 FQNNGV. This CDR3 has 16 residues. CDR3 DNA: TGTGCCAGCAGCTTAGAGTTTAGGACGGATAATTCACCCCTCCACTTT. Its protein product is CASSLEFRTDNSPLHF.

V usage is TRBV5-8 and J usage is TRBJ1-1; D possibly corresponds to TRBD1 (5 bases). Deletions cut 2 bases from V and 1 base from J, with 15 bases between. The germline CDR1 and CDR2 sequences are SGHTS and YDEGEE. There are 16 residues in the CDR3. CDR3 protein: CASSFPGAGWNTEAFF. In DNA form, the CDR3 reads TGTGCCAGCAGCTTTCCCGGGGCCGGGTGGAACACTGAAGCTTTCTTT.

This clonotype was detected only a few times. The chain has TRBV7-9 and TRBJ1-1; no clear D gene. V was clipped by 4 bases and J by 1 base, with 7 bases between them. Germline V gene lookup returns CDR1 SEHNR and CDR2 FQNEAQ (reference sequence). This CDR3 region has 13 residues. The CDR3 reads CASSSQQNTEAFF. The DNA for the CDR3 is TGTGCCAGCAGCTCCCAGCAGAACACTGAAGCTTTCTTT.

The V and J genes are TRBV5-1 and TRBJ2-1; 11 bases are shared with TRBD2. The CDR3 has 16 amino acids. With 1 base clipped from V and 9 bases from J, the junction kept 9 bases outside the gene matches. Germline V gives CDR1 SGHRS, CDR2 YFSETQ. The CDR3 here is CASSLTSGRSRFEQFF. The CDR3 DNA is TGCGCCAGCAGCTTGACTAGCGGGAGATCTCGTTTTGAGCAGTTCTTC.

This clonotype was seen a handful of times. The chain recombines TRBV6-1 with TRBJ1-1; D unresolved. There are 14 residues in the CDR3. Germline V lookup: CDR1 MNHNS, CDR2 SASEGT. V lost 6 bases and J lost 2, with 13 bases in between. The CDR3 DNA is TGTGCCAGCAGACCCGCGGGCATCAACACTGAAGCTTTCTTT. Its protein product is CASRPAGINTEAFF.

This clonotype has a handful of counts. The CDR3 loop reads CSVVGQFNTEAFF. As DNA, the CDR3 is TGCAGCGTTGTCGGGCAATTCAACACTGAAGCTTTCTTT. This rearrangement joins TRBV29-1 to TRBJ1-1, with D unclear. The germline CDR1 and CDR2 sequences are SQVTM and ANQGSEA. V shed 4 bases and J shed 2 bases, with 11 bases lying between them. The CDR3 is 13 amino acids.

This clonotype was seen a handful of times. V usage is TRBV12-3 or TRBV12-4 and J usage is TRBJ2-5, with TRBD2 matching over 7 bases. V lost 4 bases to trimming and J lost 0 bases; unmatched junction nucleotides: 5. The CDR3 totals 15 residues. The CDR3: CASSWRGRDQETQYF. The DNA for the CDR3 is TGTGCCAGCAGTTGGCGGGGGAGGGACCAAGAGACCCAGTACTTC.

The chain recombines TRBV25-1 with TRBJ2-7; 7 nucleotides align to TRBD2. J lost 5 bases, V lost 6 bases, and 10 bases had no gene match. The germline V gene encodes CDR1 MGHDK and CDR2 SYGVNS. The CDR3 extends over 14 amino acids. The CDR3 loop is CASRRGGVVNEQYF. In nucleotides, the CDR3 is TGTGCCAGCAGGAGGGGAGGGGTGGTAAACGAGCAGTACTTC.